This T cell receptor beta chain was identified in a study of beta chain features in type 1 diabetes. Study in general: In age, gender and cell yields, patients were similar to healthy donors.

General study results and limits: Among all four CD4+ subsets, Type 1 diabetes patients had TCRB CDR3s that were moderately but significantly shorter.

Expressed TCRB transcripts were sequenced, since all the RNA that had been isolated was reverse transcribed. TCRdb keeps only in-frame clones here, not all; method: immunoSEQ multiplex PCR. The table lists 640,000 or so clones, roughly 12% of them singletons. As concerns this clone: Its target is not known.

Sequences were obtained from naive CD4+ T cells from blood. The TCR sequence derives from a man younger than 30 with type 1 diabetes.

As DNA, the CDR3 is TGTGCCAGCAGCGTACAGGGAAACTTTTATAATTCACCCCTCCACTTT. Translating gives CASSVQGNFYNSPLHF. The chain joins TRBV9 to TRBJ1-6; TRBD1 is a possible D gene (5 bases). This CDR3 is built from 16 residues. Trimming removed 1 base at V and 4 bases at J, with 12 bases between. Looked up from germline, CDR1 is SGDLS and CDR2 is YYNGEE. The full variable domain, with the rest looked up from reference TRBV9 and TRBJ1-6, is DSGVTQTPKHLITATGQRVTLRCSPRSGDLSVYWYQQSLDQGLQFLIQYYNGEERAKGNILERFSAQQFPDLHSELNLSSLELGDSALYFCASSVQGNFYNSPLHFGNGTRLTVT.